This T cell receptor (beta chain) was recorded in a study of glioma-infiltrating T cells. CDR1 is SGHNT, CDR2 YENEEA, per germline. V dropped 3 bases and J dropped 3 bases, with 7 bases sitting between them. The CDR3 runs 13 residues. The iRepertoire nested amplicon-rescue multiplex PCR amplified TCR alpha and beta CDR3s from RNA. Input was roughly 95-450 ng of tissue mRNA or PBMC total RNA. TCRdb reprocessed the multiplex PCR reads with MiXCR, giving one entry per CDR3 protein. The sample lists more than 300,000 distinct CDR3 sequences; around 38% were seen once. Sequenced material: glioma tissue, nonneoplastic brain tissue, or PBMCs (not recorded which). This TCR came from a human donor with low-grade glioma or glioblastoma, undergoing nonglioma brain surgery, or in good health (not recorded which). This chain links TRBV11-3 with TRBJ2-3; D is possibly TRBD1 or TRBD2 (5 bases each). The CDR3 region is CASSFEGTDTQYF. CDR3 sequence (DNA): TGTGCCAGCAGCTTTGAGGGGACAGATACGCAGTATTTT.